Sequencing of this T cell receptor beta chain was carried out in a study of cytomegalovirus exposure and HLA in healthy donors. CDR1 and CDR2 from the germline V gene are SGHAT and FQNNGV. V was cut by 2 bases and J by 2 bases, with 13 bases left in between. The CDR3 runs 15 residues. The PCR employed 60 Vbeta primers together with 13 Jbeta primers. Repertoires were generated with immunoSEQ multiplex PCR, while TCRdb's copy carries only in-frame clones and drops some. The data show 150,000 or so clones, about 85% seen once. The source of this sequence is a woman aged 18-29 years in good health and CMV-seronegative. The material sequenced was PBMCs. The chain joins TRBV11-2 to TRBJ2-7; D possibly corresponds to TRBD1 (6 bases). The CDR3 is CASSLWDTETYEQYF. The CDR3 coding sequence is TGTGCCAGCAGCTTATGGGACACCGAAACCTACGAGCAGTACTTC.